This T cell receptor (beta chain) was sequenced for a study of blood T cells in healthy people across ages. Study-wide points: Per-million-T-cell TCR beta diversity fell roughly linearly with age. Strong correlation linked observed beta diversity and percent naive T cells.

This clonotype was seen repeatedly, ten times or more. What it binds is not known. With each sample, at least 5 micrograms of total RNA were extracted. The second PCR ran roughly 7 to 12 cycles with a sample-barcoded 5' primer and J-beta primers. Each CDR3 protein is one row after TCRdb ran MiXCR on the 5' RACE reads. The sample lists around 1,500,000 distinct CDR3 sequences, 28% occurring once. Material for sequencing was blood. The TCR sequence derives from a woman aged 25 to 45 in good health.

The CDR3 sequence is CASSRTSSGAYNEQFF. CDR3 in DNA: TGTGCCAGCAGCCGAACCTCTAGCGGAGCCTACAATGAGCAGTTCTTC. This rearrangement joins TRBV6-2 or TRBV6-3 to TRBJ2-1, with 7 bases that match TRBD2. The trim removed 6 bases at V and 2 bases at J, leaving 10 bases unmatched. This CDR3 comprises 16 residues. CDR1 and CDR2 from the germline V gene are MNHEY and SVGEGT.